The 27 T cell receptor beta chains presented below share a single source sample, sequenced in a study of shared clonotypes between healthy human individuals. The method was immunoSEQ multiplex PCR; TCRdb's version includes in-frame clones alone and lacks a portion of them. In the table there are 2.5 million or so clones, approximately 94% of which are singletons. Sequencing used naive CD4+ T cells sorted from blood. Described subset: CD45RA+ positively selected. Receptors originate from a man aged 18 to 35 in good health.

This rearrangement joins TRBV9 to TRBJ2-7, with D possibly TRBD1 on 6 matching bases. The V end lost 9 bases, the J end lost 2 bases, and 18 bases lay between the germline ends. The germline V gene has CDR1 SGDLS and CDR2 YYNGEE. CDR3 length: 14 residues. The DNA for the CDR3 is TGTGCCAACGAGAACAGGGAGCCCGCCTACGAGCAGTACTTC. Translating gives CANENREPAYEQYF.

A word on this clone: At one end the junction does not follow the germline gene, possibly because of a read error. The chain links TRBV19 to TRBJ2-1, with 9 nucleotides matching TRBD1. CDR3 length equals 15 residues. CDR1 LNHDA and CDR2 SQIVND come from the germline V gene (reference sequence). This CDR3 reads CASSLDRGYYNEQFF. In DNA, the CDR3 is TGTGCCAGTAGTCTAGACAGGGGGTACTACAATGAGCAGTTCTTC.

The CDR3 region has the DNA TGTGCCAGTAGTATCGGTGAGGCCAATGGAGCAGATACGCAGTATTTT. Its protein is CASSIGEANGADTQYF. The chain joins TRBV19 to TRBJ2-3; D gene uncertain. The germline V gene has CDR1 LNHDA and CDR2 SQIVND (reference sequence). The V and J ends lost 3 bases and 4 bases respectively, with 17 bases between them. CDR3 length: 16 amino acids.

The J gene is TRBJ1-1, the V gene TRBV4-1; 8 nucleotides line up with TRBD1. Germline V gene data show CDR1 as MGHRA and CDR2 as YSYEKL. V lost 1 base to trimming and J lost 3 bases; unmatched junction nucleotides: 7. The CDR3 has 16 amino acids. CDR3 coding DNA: TGCGCCAGCAGCCAAGCTTGGGCAGGGGGCTACACTGAAGCTTTCTTT. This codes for CASSQAWAGGYTEAFF.

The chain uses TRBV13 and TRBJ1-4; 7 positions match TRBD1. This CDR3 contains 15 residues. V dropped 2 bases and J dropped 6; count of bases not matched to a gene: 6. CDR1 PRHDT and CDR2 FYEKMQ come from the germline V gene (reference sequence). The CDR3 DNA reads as TGTGCCAGCAGCTTAAGGACAGGAGTACATGAAAAACTGTTTTTT. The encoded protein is CASSLRTGVHEKLFF.

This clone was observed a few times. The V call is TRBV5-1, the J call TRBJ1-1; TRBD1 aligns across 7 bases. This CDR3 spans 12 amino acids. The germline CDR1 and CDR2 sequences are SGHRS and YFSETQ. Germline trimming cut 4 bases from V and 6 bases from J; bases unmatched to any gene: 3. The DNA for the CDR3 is TGCGCCAGCAGCCCCGGGACAGCTGAAGCTTTCTTT. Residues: CASSPGTAEAFF. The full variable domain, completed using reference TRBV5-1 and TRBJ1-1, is KAGVTQTPRYLIKTRGQQVTLSCSPISGHRSVSWYQQTPGQGLQFLFEYFSETQRNKGNFPGRFSGRQFSNSRSEMNVSTLELGDSALYLCASSPGTAEAFFGQGTRLTVV.

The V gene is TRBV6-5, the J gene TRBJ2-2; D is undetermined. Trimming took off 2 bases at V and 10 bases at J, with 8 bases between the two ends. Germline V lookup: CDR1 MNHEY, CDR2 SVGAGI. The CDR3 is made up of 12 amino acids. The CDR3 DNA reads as TGTGCCAGCAGTTACGTCCTGGTGGAGCTGTTTTTT. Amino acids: CASSYVLVELFF.

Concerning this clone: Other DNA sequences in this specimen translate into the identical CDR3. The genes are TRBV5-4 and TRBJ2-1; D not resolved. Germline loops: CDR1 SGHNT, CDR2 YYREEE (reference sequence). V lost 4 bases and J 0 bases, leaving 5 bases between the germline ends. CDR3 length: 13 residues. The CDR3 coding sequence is TGTGCCAGCAGCCGTTCCTCCTACAATGAGCAGTTCTTC. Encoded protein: CASSRSSYNEQFF.

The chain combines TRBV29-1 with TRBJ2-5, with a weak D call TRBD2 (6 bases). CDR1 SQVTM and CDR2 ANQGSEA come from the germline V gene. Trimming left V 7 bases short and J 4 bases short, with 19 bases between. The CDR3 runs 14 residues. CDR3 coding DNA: TGCAGCGCCTCGGGACTGACAGTTGGAGAGACCCAGTACTTC. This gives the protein CSASGLTVGETQYF.

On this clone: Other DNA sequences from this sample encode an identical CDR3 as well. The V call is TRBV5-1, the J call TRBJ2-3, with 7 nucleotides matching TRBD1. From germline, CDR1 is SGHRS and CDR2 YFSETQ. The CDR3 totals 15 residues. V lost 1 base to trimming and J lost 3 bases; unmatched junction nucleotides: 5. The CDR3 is CASSLTGESTDTQYF. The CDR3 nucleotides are TGCGCCAGCAGCTTGACAGGGGAATCTACAGATACGCAGTATTTT.

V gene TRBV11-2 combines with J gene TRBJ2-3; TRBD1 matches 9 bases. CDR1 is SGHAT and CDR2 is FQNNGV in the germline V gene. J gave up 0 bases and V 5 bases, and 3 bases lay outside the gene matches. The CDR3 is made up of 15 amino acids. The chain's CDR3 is CASSPGTGSTDTQYF. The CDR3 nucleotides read TGTGCCAGCAGCCCTGGGACAGGGAGCACAGATACGCAGTATTTT.

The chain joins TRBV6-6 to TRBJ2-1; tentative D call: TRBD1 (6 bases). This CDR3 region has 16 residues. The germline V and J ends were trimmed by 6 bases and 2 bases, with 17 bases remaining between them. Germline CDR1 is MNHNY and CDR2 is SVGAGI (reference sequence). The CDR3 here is CASSGRGNPPYNEQFF. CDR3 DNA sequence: TGTGCCAGCAGCGGTAGGGGGAACCCCCCCTACAATGAGCAGTTCTTC.

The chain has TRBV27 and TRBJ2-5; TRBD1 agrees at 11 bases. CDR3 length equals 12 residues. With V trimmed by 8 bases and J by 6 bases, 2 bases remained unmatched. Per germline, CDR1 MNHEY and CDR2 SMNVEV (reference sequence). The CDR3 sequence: CASQDRGQTQYF. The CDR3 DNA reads TGTGCCAGCCAGGACAGGGGGCAGACCCAGTACTTC.

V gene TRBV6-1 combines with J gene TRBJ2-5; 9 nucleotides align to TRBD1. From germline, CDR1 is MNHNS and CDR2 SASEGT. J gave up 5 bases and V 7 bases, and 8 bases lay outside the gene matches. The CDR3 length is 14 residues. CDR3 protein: CASNQQGAGETQYF. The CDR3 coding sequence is TGTGCCAGCAACCAACAGGGGGCGGGTGAGACCCAGTACTTC.

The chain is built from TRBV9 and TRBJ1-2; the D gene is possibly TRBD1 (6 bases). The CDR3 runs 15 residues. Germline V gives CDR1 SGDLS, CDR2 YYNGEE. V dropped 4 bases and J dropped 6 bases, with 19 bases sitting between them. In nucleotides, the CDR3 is TGTGCCAGCAGCTCAGGGCCCTCCTGGGGGCATGGCTACACCTTC. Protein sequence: CASSSGPSWGHGYTF.

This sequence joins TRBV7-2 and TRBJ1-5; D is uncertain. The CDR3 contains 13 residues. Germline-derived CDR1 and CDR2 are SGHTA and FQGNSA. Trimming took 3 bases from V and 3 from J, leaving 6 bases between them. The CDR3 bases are TGTGCCAGCAGCTTTAGGACCAATCAGCCCCAGCATTTT. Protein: CASSFRTNQPQHF.

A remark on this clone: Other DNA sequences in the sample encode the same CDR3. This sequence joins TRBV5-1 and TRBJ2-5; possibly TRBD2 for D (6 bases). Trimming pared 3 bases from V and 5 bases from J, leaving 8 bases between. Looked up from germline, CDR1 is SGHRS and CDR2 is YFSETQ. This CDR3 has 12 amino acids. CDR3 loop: CASSSSGETQYF. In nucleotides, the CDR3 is TGCGCCAGCAGCTCAAGCGGGGAGACCCAGTACTTC.

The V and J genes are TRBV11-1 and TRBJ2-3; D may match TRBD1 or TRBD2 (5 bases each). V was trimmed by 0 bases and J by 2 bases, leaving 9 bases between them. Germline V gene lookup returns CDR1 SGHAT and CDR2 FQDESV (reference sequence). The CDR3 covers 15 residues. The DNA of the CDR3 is TGTGCCAGCAGCTTAGCGGGGGTCCTCACAGATACGCAGTATTTT. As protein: CASSLAGVLTDTQYF.

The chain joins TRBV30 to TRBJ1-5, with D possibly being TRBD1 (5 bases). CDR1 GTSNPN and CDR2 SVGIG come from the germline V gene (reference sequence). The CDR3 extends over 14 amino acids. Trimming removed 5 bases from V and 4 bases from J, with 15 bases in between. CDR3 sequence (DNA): TGTGCCTGGGGAGCGGCAGGGAAAAATCAGCCCCAGCATTTT. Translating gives CAWGAAGKNQPQHF.

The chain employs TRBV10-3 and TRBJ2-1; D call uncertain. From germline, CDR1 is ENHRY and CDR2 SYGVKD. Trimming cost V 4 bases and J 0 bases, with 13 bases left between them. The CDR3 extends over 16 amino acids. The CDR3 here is CAISGWTGSSYNEQFF. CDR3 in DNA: TGTGCCATCAGTGGTTGGACGGGTAGCTCCTACAATGAGCAGTTCTTC.

CDR3 region: CASSFDRGWSGYTF. CDR3 DNA: TGCGCCAGCAGCTTCGACAGGGGCTGGAGTGGCTACACCTTC. V gene TRBV5-1 combines with J gene TRBJ1-2; 8 nucleotides agree with TRBD1. Germline assignment: CDR1 SGHRS and CDR2 YFSETQ. V dropped 2 bases and J dropped 7; count of bases not matched to a gene: 7. The CDR3 has 14 residues.

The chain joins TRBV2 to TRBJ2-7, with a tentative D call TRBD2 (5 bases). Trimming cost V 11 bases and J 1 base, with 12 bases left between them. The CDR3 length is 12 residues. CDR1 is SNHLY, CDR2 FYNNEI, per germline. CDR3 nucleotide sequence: TGTGCCGGCGGGCCGTCTTCCTACGAGCAGTACTTC. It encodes CAGGPSSYEQYF.

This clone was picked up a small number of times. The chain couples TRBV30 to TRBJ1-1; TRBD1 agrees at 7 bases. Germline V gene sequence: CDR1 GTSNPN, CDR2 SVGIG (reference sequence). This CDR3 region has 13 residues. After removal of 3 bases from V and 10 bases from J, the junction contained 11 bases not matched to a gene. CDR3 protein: CAWRVPPQGRAFF. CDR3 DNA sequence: TGTGCCTGGAGAGTGCCCCCACAGGGGAGAGCTTTCTTT.

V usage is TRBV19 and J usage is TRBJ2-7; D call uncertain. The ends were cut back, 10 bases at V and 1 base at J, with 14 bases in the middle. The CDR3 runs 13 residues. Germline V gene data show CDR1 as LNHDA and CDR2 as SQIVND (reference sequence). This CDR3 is CATREGLSYEQYF. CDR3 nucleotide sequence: TGTGCCACACGAGAAGGGTTGTCCTACGAGCAGTACTTC.

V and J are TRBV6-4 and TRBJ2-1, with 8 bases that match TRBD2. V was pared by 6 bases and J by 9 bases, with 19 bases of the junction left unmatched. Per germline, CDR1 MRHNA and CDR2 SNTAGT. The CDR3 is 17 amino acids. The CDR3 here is CASRSRLAILLYSEQFF. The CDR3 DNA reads TGTGCCAGCAGGTCGAGACTAGCGATCCTCCTGTATAGTGAGCAGTTCTTC.

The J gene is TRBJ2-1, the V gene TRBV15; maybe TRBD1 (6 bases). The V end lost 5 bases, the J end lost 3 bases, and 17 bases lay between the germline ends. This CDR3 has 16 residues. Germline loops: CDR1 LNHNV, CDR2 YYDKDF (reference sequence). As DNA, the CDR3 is TGTGCCACCAGCGGTCTAATGGGGGCCGGCTACAATGAGCAGTTCTTC. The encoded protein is CATSGLMGAGYNEQFF.

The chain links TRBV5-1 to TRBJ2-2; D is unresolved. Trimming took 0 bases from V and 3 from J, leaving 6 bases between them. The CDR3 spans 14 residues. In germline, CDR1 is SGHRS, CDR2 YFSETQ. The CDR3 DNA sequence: TGCGCCAGCAGCTTGGGTTCCTACACCGGGGAGCTGTTTTTT. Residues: CASSLGSYTGELFF.